Presented here are 21 T cell receptor beta chains from one specimen sequenced in a study of radiotherapy plus CTLA-4 blockade in lung cancer. Libraries were prepared by immunoSEQ multiplex PCR; TCRdb keeps only in-frame clonotypes and omits some of them. The table lists some 100,000 clones, 78% of them singletons, with approximately 5.5% in the top ten. Sequencing was performed on peripheral blood, taken from a patient treated with radiotherapy plus ipilimumab. Receptor source: a human donor with non-small cell lung cancer who had a partial response to radiotherapy plus ipilimumab.

CDR3 amino acids: CASSIDWREGPTGELFF. The CDR3 DNA sequence: TGTGCCAGTAGTATAGACTGGCGGGAGGGCCCAACCGGGGAGCTGTTTTTT. The chain joins TRBV19 to TRBJ2-2; 9 bases are a match to TRBD2. V was clipped by 0 bases and J by 5 bases; unmatched bases: 7. The germline CDR1 and CDR2 sequences are LNHDA and SQIVND (reference sequence). The CDR3 contains 17 residues.

The chain recombines TRBV6-5 with TRBJ1-3; TRBD1 might be the D (5 bases). The V gene's germline CDR1 is MNHEY and CDR2 SVGAGI. V gave up 6 bases and J gave up 2 bases, with 11 bases separating them. The CDR3 length is 14 residues. For the CDR3, the DNA is TGTGCCAGCAGCTCACAGGATCCTGGAAACACCATATATTTT. The encoded protein is CASSSQDPGNTIYF.

The V and J genes are TRBV27 and TRBJ2-3, with a weak D call TRBD1 (6 bases). The CDR3 runs to 13 residues. Germline CDR1 is MNHEY and CDR2 is SMNVEV (reference sequence). V gave up 3 bases and J gave up 6 bases, with 10 bases separating them. CDR3 loop: CASSFARGDTQYF. The CDR3 nucleotides read TGTGCCAGCAGTTTTGCTAGGGGGGATACGCAGTATTTT.

V and J are TRBV7-6 and TRBJ1-1, with a tentative D call TRBD1 (5 bases). Germline V gene sequence: CDR1 SGHVS, CDR2 FNYEAQ. The CDR3 spans 13 residues. V was shortened by 5 bases and J by 3 bases, with 10 bases between the two germline ends. CDR3 amino acids: CASSIETDTEAFF. DNA of the CDR3: TGTGCCAGCAGCATTGAGACAGACACTGAAGCTTTCTTT. Full variable domain (missing parts from reference TRBV7-6 and TRBJ1-1): GAGVSQSPRYKVTKRGQDVALRCDPISGHVSLYWYRQALGQGPEFLTYFNYEAQQDKSGLPNDRFSAERPEGSISTLTIQRTEQRDSAMYRCASSIETDTEAFFGQGTRLTVV.

The rearrangement uses TRBV6-5 and TRBJ2-2, with TRBD2 matching 10 bases. Germline CDR1 and CDR2: MNHEY and SVGAGI. Losses at the gene ends were 8 bases for V and 7 bases for J; bases not matched to a gene: 7. This CDR3 is built from 14 residues. The CDR3 reads CASGGLAINGELFF. In DNA, the CDR3 is TGTGCCAGCGGGGGACTAGCGATCAACGGGGAGCTGTTTTTT.

CDR3 nucleotides: TGTGCCACTACCGTCTCGGGACAGGGGGCCTACGAGCAGTACTTC. This translates into CATTVSGQGAYEQYF. The gene calls are TRBV28 and TRBJ2-7; 11 bases are shared with TRBD1. V lost 10 bases and J lost 2; bases outside the gene matches: 10. The CDR3 is 15 amino acids. CDR1 is MDHEN and CDR2 is SYDVKM in the germline V gene.

The chain employs TRBV28 and TRBJ1-2; D call uncertain. The length of the CDR3 is 11 residues. The V end lost 4 bases, the J end lost 9 bases, and 9 bases lay between the germline ends. Germline V gives CDR1 MDHEN, CDR2 SYDVKM. The DNA of the CDR3 is TGTGCCAGCAGTTACAGTACGCGCTACACCTTC. Its translation: CASSYSTRYTF.

For the CDR3, the DNA is TGTGCCAGCAGTTTGGCGGGGAACTATGGCTACACCTTC. Encoded protein: CASSLAGNYGYTF. This chain uses TRBV6-6 with TRBJ1-2; D is ambiguous. V lost 4 bases to trimming and J lost 2 bases, with 8 bases between them. Germline CDR1 reads MNHNY; CDR2 reads SVGAGI (reference sequence). This CDR3 is 13 amino acids long.

This chain uses TRBV5-1 with TRBJ2-1, with D possibly matching TRBD2 (5 bases). V was clipped by 4 bases and J by 4 bases, with 18 bases between them. CDR1 SGHRS and CDR2 YFSETQ come from the germline V gene. The CDR3 covers 16 residues. Here the CDR3 reads CASSRTRGASYNEQFF. Written as DNA, the CDR3 is TGCGCCAGCAGCCGGACTCGCGGAGCATCTTACAATGAGCAGTTCTTC. Supplemented by reference TRBV5-1 and TRBJ2-1, the full variable domain reads KAGVTQTPRYLIKTRGQQVTLSCSPISGHRSVSWYQQTPGQGLQFLFEYFSETQRNKGNFPGRFSGRQFSNSRSEMNVSTLELGDSALYLCASSRTRGASYNEQFFGPGTRLTVL.

This rearrangement joins TRBV28 to TRBJ1-1; D is uncertain. V was pared by 7 bases and J by 1 base, with 10 bases between. The CDR3 is made up of 13 amino acids. Germline-derived CDR1 and CDR2 are MDHEN and SYDVKM. CDR3 sequence (DNA): TGTGCCAGCAACAAGGCAGGGAACACTGAAGCTTTCTTT. It specifies CASNKAGNTEAFF.

The V call is TRBV7-2, the J call TRBJ2-3; TRBD2 agrees at 11 bases. J gave up 6 bases and V 5 bases, and 10 bases lay outside the gene matches. CDR3 length: 16 amino acids. Germline CDR1 reads SGHTA; CDR2 reads FQGNSA. CDR3: CASSALSGGAVDTQYF. The CDR3 DNA sequence: TGTGCCAGCAGCGCCCTTAGCGGGGGGGCGGTGGATACGCAGTATTTT.

The chain couples TRBV11-2 to TRBJ2-7; tentatively, D is TRBD1 (5 bases). Trimming left V 4 bases short and J 5 bases short, with 9 bases between. This CDR3 spans 12 amino acids. CDR1 is SGHAT and CDR2 is FQNNGV in the germline V gene. CDR3 sequence: CASSSTVHEQYF. CDR3 in DNA: TGTGCCAGCAGCTCGACAGTTCACGAGCAGTACTTC. The variable domain in full, with the rest retrieved from reference TRBV11-2 and TRBJ2-7, is EAGVAQSPRYKIIEKRQSVAFWCNPISGHATLYWYQQILGQGPKLLIQFQNNGVVDDSQLPKDRFSAERLKGVDSTLKIQPAKLEDSAVYLCASSSTVHEQYFGPGTRLTVT.

This clone was seen a handful of times. The chain combines TRBV27 with TRBJ1-6; TRBD1 agrees at 8 bases. The CDR3 runs to 15 residues. Germline CDR1 is MNHEY and CDR2 is SMNVEV (reference sequence). Unmatched junction bases numbered 3, after V lost 2 bases and J lost 6 bases. The CDR3 loop reads CASSLGTGGNSPLHF. In nucleotides, the CDR3 is TGTGCCAGCAGTTTAGGGACAGGCGGTAATTCACCCCTCCACTTT.

The sample holds one count of this clone. V usage is TRBV16 and J usage is TRBJ2-5, with 7 bases fitting TRBD2. V gave up 1 base and J gave up 3 bases; unmatched junction bases: 8. Germline CDR1 and CDR2: KGHSY and FQNENV. This CDR3 comprises 16 residues. For the CDR3, the DNA is TGTGCCAGCAGCCAATTAGGTCTTCGGGGGGAAGAGACCCAGTACTTC. Its protein product is CASSQLGLRGEETQYF.

The CDR3 sequence is CASSLRGTEAFF. The DNA for the CDR3 is TGTGCCAGCAGTTTGAGAGGGACTGAAGCTTTCTTT. V and J are TRBV28 and TRBJ1-1; D remains ambiguous. V was pared by 3 bases and J by 5 bases, with 7 bases between. The CDR3 loop spans 12 amino acids. Germline assignment: CDR1 MDHEN and CDR2 SYDVKM.

The rearrangement uses TRBV6-1 and TRBJ1-4; TRBD1 agrees at 8 bases. Germline V gene lookup returns CDR1 MNHNS and CDR2 SASEGT. V trimming: 6 bases; J trimming: 7 bases; junction bases outside the gene matches: 7. The CDR3 runs to 14 residues. The CDR3 region is CASSSGGAGEKLFF. In DNA, the CDR3 is TGTGCCAGCAGCTCAGGGGGCGCGGGTGAAAAACTGTTTTTT.

V and J are TRBV18 and TRBJ2-1; maybe TRBD1 (5 bases). Trimming took off 3 bases at V and 6 bases at J, with 12 bases between the two ends. Germline V gene sequence: CDR1 KGHSH, CDR2 LQKENI. The CDR3 runs to 14 residues. CDR3 DNA sequence: TGTGCCAGCTCACCCCGACAGCTGGGCAATGAGCAGTTCTTC. This translates into CASSPRQLGNEQFF.

This clone was picked up one time. The chain recombines TRBV2 with TRBJ2-6; D call uncertain. This CDR3 has 15 amino acids. Germline loops: CDR1 SNHLY, CDR2 FYNNEI. Trimming pared 6 bases from V and 1 base from J, leaving 10 bases between. DNA of the CDR3: TGTGCCAGCAGAGAGACGGAGTCTGGGGCCAACGTCCTGACTTTC. It translates to CASRETESGANVLTF.

This sequence joins TRBV2 and TRBJ2-7, with D possibly being TRBD1 (5 bases). Trimming shortened V by 8 bases and J by 0 bases, and 17 bases separated the two germline ends. This CDR3 region has 15 residues. Germline V lookup: CDR1 SNHLY, CDR2 FYNNEI. This chain's CDR3 is CASHQTDGASYEQYF. In nucleotides, the CDR3 is TGTGCCAGCCACCAAACCGATGGGGCCTCCTACGAGCAGTACTTC.

This chain uses TRBV18 with TRBJ2-1, with 7 bases fitting TRBD2. The CDR3 contains 15 residues. The trim removed 0 bases at V and 13 bases at J, leaving 12 bases unmatched. Per the germline V gene, CDR1 is KGHSH and CDR2 is LQKENI. CDR3 loop: CASSPPNPGLPGQFF. The CDR3 nucleotides are TGTGCCAGCTCACCACCTAACCCGGGACTACCTGGTCAGTTCTTC.

V gene TRBV6-6 combines with J gene TRBJ2-2, with 8 nucleotides matching TRBD2. The germline CDR1 and CDR2 sequences are MNHNY and SVGAGI (reference sequence). The CDR3 extends over 15 amino acids. V shed 6 bases and J 5 bases; nucleotides not matched to a gene: 8. Written as DNA, the CDR3 is TGTGCCAGCAGGAAGGGGACTAGTGGGACCGGGGAGCTGTTTTTT. It encodes CASRKGTSGTGELFF.